The T cell receptor (beta chain) under discussion was sequenced for a study of CD8 T cells in Susac syndrome. Sequencing of TCR beta was undertaken in CD8+ and CD4+ T cells derived from blood. Patients with stable or active relapsing-remitting disease, all of them treatment-naive, made up the multiple sclerosis controls. V was shortened by 2 bases and J by 2 bases, with 18 bases between the two germline ends. The CDR3 totals 17 residues. Germline CDR1 is LGHDT and CDR2 is YNNKEL (reference sequence). cDNA came from 0.5 to 1 ug RNA primed by random hexamers. Across 54 Vbeta and 13 Jbeta, immunoSEQ multiplex PCR amplified TCR beta CDR3. TCRdb redid the calling of the immunoSEQ multiplex PCR reads with MiXCR, one entry per CDR3 protein. This table has around 280,000 distinct CDR3 sequences, 70% to 90% appearing once.

The receptor's source is a human donor with multiple sclerosis. The V gene is TRBV3-1, the J gene TRBJ1-2; D is perhaps TRBD1 (6 bases). The sample taken for sequencing was CD8+ T cells from PBMCs. This CDR3 reads CASSQFIPAGENYGYTF. CDR3 bases: TGTGCCAGCAGCCAATTTATCCCGGCAGGGGAGAACTATGGCTACACCTTC.